A selection of T cell receptor beta chains follows, all from one sample in a study of shared clonotypes between healthy human individuals. TCRdb's copy holds only in-frame clones and misses some; the assay was immunoSEQ multiplex PCR. The sample carries 2.3 million or so clones, more than 85% recorded once. Source material: naive CD4+ T cells from PBMCs. Receptor source: a man younger than 30 in good health. Some clones in this sample may be carry-over from other donors' samples. The CDR3 runs from the conserved cysteine through the conserved F or W. D genes are given only for firm matches. Only some rows state a clone size, as once, few, many or a class for expanded clones.

V	J	D	size	DNA	CDR3
TRBV6-5	TRBJ2-2	.	.	TGTGCCAGCAGTAATGGGGGGAACGGGGAGCTGTTTTTT	CASSNGGNGELFF
TRBV5-1	TRBJ2-7	.	.	TGCGCCAGCAGCTTGGAACAGAGCCTCTACGAGCAGTACTTC	CASSLEQSLYEQYF
TRBV19	TRBJ1-1	.	few	TGTGCCAGTAGTATTGAGGCTTCAGCCACGAACACTGAAGCTTTCTTT	CASSIEASATNTEAFF
TRBV2	TRBJ2-1	.	.	TGTGCCAGCAGTGAAGGTAGCGGCCGCTACAATGAGCAGTTCTTC	CASSEGSGRYNEQFF
TRBV6-5	TRBJ1-5	TRBD1	.	TGTGCCAGCAGTTACGTACAGGGGGTACAGCCCCAGCATTTT	CASSYVQGVQPQHF
TRBV5-1	TRBJ2-7	.	.	TGCGCCAGCAGCCAGGGACACCTGAACTCCTACGAGCAGTACTTC	CASSQGHLNSYEQYF
TRBV28	TRBJ2-5	TRBD1	.	TGTGCCAGCAGTCCCCCGGGACAGGGAGGATACCAAGAGACCCAGTACTTC	CASSPPGQGGYQETQYF
TRBV5-1	TRBJ2-7	.	.	TGCGCCAGCAGCTTGGGACTGGGGGCGTTCGAGCAGTACTTC	CASSLGLGAFEQYF
TRBV10-3	TRBJ2-4	TRBD2	.	TGTGCCATCAGTGAGGAACTAGCGGGGGTTAGCAACATTCAGTACTTC	CAISEELAGVSNIQYF
TRBV5-1	TRBJ2-3	.	.	TGCGCCAGCAGCCTACCACGAACAGGGAGCGGAGATACGCAGTATTTT	CASSLPRTGSGDTQYF
TRBV19	TRBJ2-3	.	.	TGTGCCAGTAGTATGGTTCCGGGTACGCAGTATTTT	CASSMVPGTQYF
TRBV18	TRBJ2-1	.	.	TGTGCCAGCTCACGAGGGGGGGGGACTACACCCCATGAGCAGTTCTTC	CASSRGGGTTPHEQFF
TRBV9	TRBJ1-2	.	.	TGTGCCAGCAGCGTTCAGGGAGCACCTAACTATGGCTACACCTTC	CASSVQGAPNYGYTF
TRBV25-1	TRBJ2-5	.	.	TGTGCCAGCAGTGACCCCGACAGTTACAAAGAGACCCAGTACTTC	CASSDPDSYKETQYF
TRBV18	TRBJ2-7	.	.	TGTGCCAGCTCACAAACGGTCTCCTACGAGCAGTACTTC	CASSQTVSYEQYF
TRBV7-2	TRBJ2-5	TRBD2	.	TGTGCCAGCAGCCCGGGACTAGGGAAGGGGGAGGAGACCCAGTACTTC	CASSPGLGKGEETQYF
TRBV7-9	TRBJ1-2	.	once	TGTGCCAGCAGCTTAGCGGAGGGCCGCTATGGCTACACCTTC	CASSLAEGRYGYTF
TRBV6-6	TRBJ1-5	.	.	TGTGCCAGCAGTTACCCCCAGCCTAATCAGCCCCAGCATTTT	CASSYPQPNQPQHF
TRBV5-4	TRBJ2-2	.	.	TGTGCCAGCAGCTTGCGCACTCGGAACACCGGGGAGCTGTTTTTT	CASSLRTRNTGELFF
TRBV5-1	TRBJ2-5	TRBD2	.	TGCGCCAGCAGCATGGGGAGGGAAAGGGGCCATGAGACCCAGTACTTC	CASSMGRERGHETQYF
TRBV7-2	TRBJ2-5	.	once	TGTGCCAGCAGCTTAGCAGGCGTCCAAGAGACCCAGTACTTC	CASSLAGVQETQYF
TRBV7-9	TRBJ1-2	.	.	TGTGCCAGCAGCGGACGGGACTCGGGAGGCTACACCTTC	CASSGRDSGGYTF
TRBV14	TRBJ2-3	TRBD1	.	TGTGCCAGCAGCCCTATAAGGACAGGGAGAGGGGATACGCAGTATTTT	CASSPIRTGRGDTQYF
TRBV7-8	TRBJ2-3	TRBD1	.	TGTGCCAGCACGGACAGGGGTATTAGGGATACGCAGTATTTT	CASTDRGIRDTQYF
TRBV29-1	TRBJ1-2	.	.	TGCAGCGTGCCCGCGGGGGTTCCTTCTAACTATGGCTACACCTTC	CSVPAGVPSNYGYTF